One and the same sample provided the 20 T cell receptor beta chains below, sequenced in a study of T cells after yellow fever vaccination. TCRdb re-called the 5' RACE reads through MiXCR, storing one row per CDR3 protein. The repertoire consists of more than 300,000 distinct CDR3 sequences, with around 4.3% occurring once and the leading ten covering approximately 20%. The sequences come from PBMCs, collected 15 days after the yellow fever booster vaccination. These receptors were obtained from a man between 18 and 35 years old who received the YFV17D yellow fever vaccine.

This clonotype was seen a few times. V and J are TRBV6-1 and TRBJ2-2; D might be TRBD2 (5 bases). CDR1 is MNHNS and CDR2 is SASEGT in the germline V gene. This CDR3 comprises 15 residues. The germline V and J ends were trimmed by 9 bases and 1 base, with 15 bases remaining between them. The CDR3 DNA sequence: TGTGCCAGTGCAACTGGCGGACTGAACACCGGGGAGCTGTTTTTT. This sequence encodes CASATGGLNTGELFF.

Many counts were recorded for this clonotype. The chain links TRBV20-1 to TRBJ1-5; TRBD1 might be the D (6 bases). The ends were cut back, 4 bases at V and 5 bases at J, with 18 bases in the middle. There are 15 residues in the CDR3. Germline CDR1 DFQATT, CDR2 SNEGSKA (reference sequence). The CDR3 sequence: CSATISRTAHQPQHF. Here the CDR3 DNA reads TGCAGTGCTACGATAAGTAGGACAGCGCATCAGCCCCAGCATTTT.

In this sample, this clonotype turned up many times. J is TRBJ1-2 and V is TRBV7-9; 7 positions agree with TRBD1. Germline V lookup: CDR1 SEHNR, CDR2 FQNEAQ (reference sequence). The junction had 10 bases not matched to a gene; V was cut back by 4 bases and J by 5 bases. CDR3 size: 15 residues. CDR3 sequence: CASSSRGAPLYGYTF. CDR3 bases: TGTGCCAGCAGCTCCAGGGGGGCCCCACTTTATGGCTACACCTTC.

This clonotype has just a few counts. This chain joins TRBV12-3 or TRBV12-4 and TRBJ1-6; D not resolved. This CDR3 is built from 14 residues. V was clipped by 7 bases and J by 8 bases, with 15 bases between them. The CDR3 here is CASTFSPADSPLHF. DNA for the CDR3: TGTGCCAGCACCTTTTCCCCGGCAGATTCACCCCTCCACTTT.

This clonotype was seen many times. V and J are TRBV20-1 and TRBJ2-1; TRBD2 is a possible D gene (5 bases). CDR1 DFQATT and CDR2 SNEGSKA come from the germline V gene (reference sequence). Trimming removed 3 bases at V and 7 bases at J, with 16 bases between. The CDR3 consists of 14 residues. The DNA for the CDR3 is TGCAGTGCTAGCGTCGTCAGAGGGTTTAATGAGCAGTTCTTC. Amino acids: CSASVVRGFNEQFF.

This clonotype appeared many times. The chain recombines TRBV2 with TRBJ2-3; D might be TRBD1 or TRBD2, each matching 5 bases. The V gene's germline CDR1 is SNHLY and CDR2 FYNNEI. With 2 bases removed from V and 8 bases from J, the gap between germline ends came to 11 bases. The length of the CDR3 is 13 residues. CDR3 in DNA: TGTGCCAGCAGTGAAATGGGGGAAGGTACGCAGTATTTT. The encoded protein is CASSEMGEGTQYF.

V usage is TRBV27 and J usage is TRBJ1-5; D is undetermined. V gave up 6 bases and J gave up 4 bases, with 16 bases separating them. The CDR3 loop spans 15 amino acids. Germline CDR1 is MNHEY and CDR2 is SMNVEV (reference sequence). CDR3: CASRTGDHLNQPQHF. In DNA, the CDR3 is TGTGCCAGCAGGACCGGGGATCACCTAAATCAGCCCCAGCATTTT.

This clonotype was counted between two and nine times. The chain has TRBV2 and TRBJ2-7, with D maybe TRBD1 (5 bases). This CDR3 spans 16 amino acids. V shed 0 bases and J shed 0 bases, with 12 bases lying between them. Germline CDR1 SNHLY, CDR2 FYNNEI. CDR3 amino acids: CASSEARTYFSYEQYV. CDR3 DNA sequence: TGTGCCAGCAGTGAAGCCCGGACATACTTCTCCTACGAGCAGTACGTC.

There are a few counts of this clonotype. The CDR3 loop is CASSLRRSGLKIITDTQYF. The CDR3 region has the DNA TGTGCCAGCAGTTTAAGGCGTAGCGGGCTAAAAATTATCACAGATACGCAGTATTTT. The chain is built from TRBV12-3 or TRBV12-4 and TRBJ2-3, with 7 bases identical to TRBD2. This CDR3 is 19 amino acids long. V gave up 2 bases and J gave up 2 bases; unmatched junction bases: 16.

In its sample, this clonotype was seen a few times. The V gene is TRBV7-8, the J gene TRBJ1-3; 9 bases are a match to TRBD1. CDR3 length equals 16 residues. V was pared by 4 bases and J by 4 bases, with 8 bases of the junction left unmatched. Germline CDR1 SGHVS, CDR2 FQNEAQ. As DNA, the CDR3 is TGTGCCAGCAGCTCGGGCCGGGACAGGGTGGGAAACACCATATATTTT. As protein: CASSSGRDRVGNTIYF.

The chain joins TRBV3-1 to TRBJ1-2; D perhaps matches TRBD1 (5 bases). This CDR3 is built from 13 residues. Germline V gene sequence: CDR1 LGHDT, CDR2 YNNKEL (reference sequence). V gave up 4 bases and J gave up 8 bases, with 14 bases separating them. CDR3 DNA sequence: TGTGCCAGCAGCCGGGCAGGGATCGGGGGCTACACCTTC. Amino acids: CASSRAGIGGYTF.

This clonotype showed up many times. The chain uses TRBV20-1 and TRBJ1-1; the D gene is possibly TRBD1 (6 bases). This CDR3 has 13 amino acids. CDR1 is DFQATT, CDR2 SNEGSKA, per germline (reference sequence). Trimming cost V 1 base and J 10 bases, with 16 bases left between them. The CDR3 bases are TGCAGTGCTAGAGCGTTTAAGGGGGACGCAGCTTTCTTT. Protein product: CSARAFKGDAAFF.

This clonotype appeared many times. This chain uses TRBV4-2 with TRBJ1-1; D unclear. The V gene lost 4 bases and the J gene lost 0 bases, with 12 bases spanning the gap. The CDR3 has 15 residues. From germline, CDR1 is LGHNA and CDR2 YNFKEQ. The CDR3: CASSLDADMNTEAFF. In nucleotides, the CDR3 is TGTGCCAGCAGCCTCGATGCAGACATGAACACTGAAGCTTTCTTT.

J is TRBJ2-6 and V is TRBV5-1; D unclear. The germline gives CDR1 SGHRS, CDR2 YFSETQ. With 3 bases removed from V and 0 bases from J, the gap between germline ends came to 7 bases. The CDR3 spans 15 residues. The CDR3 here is CASSSWVSGANVLTF. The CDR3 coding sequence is TGCGCCAGCAGCTCCTGGGTCTCTGGGGCCAACGTCCTGACTTTC.

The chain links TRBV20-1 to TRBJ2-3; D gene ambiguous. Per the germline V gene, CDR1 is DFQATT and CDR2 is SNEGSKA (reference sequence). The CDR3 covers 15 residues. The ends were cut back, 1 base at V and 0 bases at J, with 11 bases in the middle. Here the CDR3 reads CSARGQRPSTDTQYF. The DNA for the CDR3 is TGCAGTGCTAGAGGTCAGCGTCCTAGCACAGATACGCAGTATTTT.

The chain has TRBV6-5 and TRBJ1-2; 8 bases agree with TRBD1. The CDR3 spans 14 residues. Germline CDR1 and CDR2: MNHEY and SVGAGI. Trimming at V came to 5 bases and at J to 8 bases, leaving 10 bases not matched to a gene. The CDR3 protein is CASSPGQGGKGYTF. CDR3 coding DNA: TGTGCCAGCAGTCCCGGACAGGGCGGAAAAGGCTACACCTTC.

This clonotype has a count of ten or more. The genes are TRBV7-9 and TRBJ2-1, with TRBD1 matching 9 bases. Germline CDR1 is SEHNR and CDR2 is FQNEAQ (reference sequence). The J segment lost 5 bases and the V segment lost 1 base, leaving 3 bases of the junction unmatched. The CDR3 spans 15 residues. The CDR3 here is CASSLGDRAHNEQFF. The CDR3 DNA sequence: TGTGCCAGCAGCTTAGGGGACAGGGCCCACAATGAGCAGTTCTTC.

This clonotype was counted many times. This CDR3 is CSVVGPDYNEQFF. In DNA form, the CDR3 reads TGCAGCGTTGTGGGTCCCGACTACAATGAGCAGTTCTTC. The V call is TRBV29-1, the J call TRBJ2-1, with D uncertain. In germline, CDR1 is SQVTM, CDR2 ANQGSEA. The CDR3 extends over 13 amino acids. V was pared by 4 bases and J by 3 bases, with 10 bases between.

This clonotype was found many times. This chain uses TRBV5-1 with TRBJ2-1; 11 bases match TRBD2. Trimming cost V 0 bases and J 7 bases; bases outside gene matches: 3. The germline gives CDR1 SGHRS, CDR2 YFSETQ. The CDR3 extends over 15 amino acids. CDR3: CASSLVAGGPNEQFF. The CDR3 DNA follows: TGCGCCAGCAGCTTGGTAGCGGGGGGGCCGAATGAGCAGTTCTTC.

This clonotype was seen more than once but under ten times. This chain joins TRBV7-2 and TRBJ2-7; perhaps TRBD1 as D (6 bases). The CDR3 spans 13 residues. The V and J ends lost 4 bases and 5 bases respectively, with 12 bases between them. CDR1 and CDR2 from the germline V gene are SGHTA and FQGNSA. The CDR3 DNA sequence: TGTGCCAGCAGCTCTTTTCAGGGGAACGAGCAGTACTTC. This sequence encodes CASSSFQGNEQYF.